Listed here is a single T cell receptor (beta chain). Its specificity is unknown. The sample is drawn from a study of a mutant IDH1 vaccine in newly diagnosed glioma. As for the study in general: Treated patients were around 60% male, 37.5% female, mean age around 40 years.

Only in-frame clones appear in the TCRdb table, and some are missing; sequencing was by immunoSEQ multiplex PCR. The sample consists of roughly 50,000 clones, about 81% of them appearing once. The time point was: week 23, last vaccination. Every single dose of the vaccine, 300 ug of mutant IDH1 20-mer peptide, came with topical imiquimod. The sample was PBMCs, taken from a glioma patient whose treatment included an IDH1 peptide vaccine. The origin of this receptor is a middle-aged woman with glioma. Some clones in this sample may be carry-over from other donors' samples.

The CDR3 coding sequence is TGTGCCACCAGCTCTGGGGGGGGGACGGTCTATGGCTACACCTTC. Residues: CATSSGGGTVYGYTF. This chain joins TRBV15 and TRBJ1-2, with D possibly being TRBD1 (5 bases). This CDR3 has 15 residues. The germline CDR1 and CDR2 sequences are LNHNV and YYDKDF (reference sequence). Trimming took off 5 bases at V and 4 bases at J, with 17 bases between the two ends.